A selection of T cell receptor beta chains follows, all from one sample in a study of cytomegalovirus exposure and HLA in healthy donors. The method was immunoSEQ multiplex PCR; TCRdb's version includes in-frame clones alone and lacks a portion of them. The data contain roughly 120,000 clones, about 79% of them seen just once; the ten biggest clones take up approximately 2%. Material: PBMCs. The receptors were gathered from a man between 18 and 29 years old in good health and CMV-seronegative. CDR3s include the opening cysteine and the closing phenylalanine or tryptophan. D genes are given only for firm matches. Only some rows state a clone size, as once, few, many or a class for expanded clones.

J gene: TRBJ1-5
D gene: TRBD1
V gene: TRBV29-1
clone size: -
CDR3 protein: CSVTGGSNQPQHF
CDR3 DNA: TGCAGCGTTACAGGGGGGAGCAATCAGCCCCAGCATTTT

J gene: TRBJ2-7
D gene: TRBD1
V gene: TRBV9
clone size: -
CDR3 protein: CASSAEQGGFYEQYF
CDR3 DNA: TGTGCCAGCAGCGCAGAACAGGGGGGATTTTACGAGCAGTACTTC

J gene: TRBJ1-2
D gene: TRBD1
V gene: TRBV4-1
clone size: -
CDR3 protein: CASSQAGTVIYGYTF
CDR3 DNA: TGCGCCAGCAGCCAGGCCGGGACAGTGATTTATGGCTACACCTTC

J gene: TRBJ2-5
D gene: TRBD1
V gene: TRBV6-5
clone size: -
CDR3 protein: CASNSQGYGVKTQYF
CDR3 DNA: TGTGCCAGCAACTCACAGGGGTACGGTGTGAAGACCCAGTACTTC

J gene: TRBJ2-1
D gene: -
V gene: TRBV6-6
clone size: -
CDR3 protein: CASTVSSYNEQFF
CDR3 DNA: TGTGCCAGCACAGTCAGCTCCTACAATGAGCAGTTCTTC

J gene: TRBJ2-3
D gene: -
V gene: TRBV5-4
clone size: once
CDR3 protein: CASRYTGFPADTQYF
CDR3 DNA: TGTGCCAGCAGATACACAGGGTTTCCGGCGGATACGCAGTATTTT

J gene: TRBJ1-6
D gene: TRBD1
V gene: TRBV9
clone size: -
CDR3 protein: CASSVSGTGGSPLHF
CDR3 DNA: TGTGCCAGCAGCGTATCCGGGACAGGGGGTTCACCCCTCCACTTT

J gene: TRBJ2-3
D gene: TRBD1
V gene: TRBV27
clone size: -
CDR3 protein: CASSLGTVSTDTQYF
CDR3 DNA: TGTGCCAGCAGTTTGGGGACAGTGAGCACAGATACGCAGTATTTT

J gene: TRBJ2-1
D gene: TRBD2
V gene: TRBV11-3
clone size: -
CDR3 protein: CASNLSGREVYNEQFF
CDR3 DNA: TGTGCCAGCAACCTCTCGGGGCGGGAGGTTTACAATGAGCAGTTCTTC

J gene: TRBJ2-1
D gene: -
V gene: TRBV4-1
clone size: -
CDR3 protein: CASSQPRLQGLSYNEQFF
CDR3 DNA: TGCGCCAGCAGCCAACCGAGGCTCCAGGGACTCTCCTACAATGAGCAGTTCTTC

J gene: TRBJ1-1
D gene: -
V gene: TRBV27
clone size: -
CDR3 protein: CASSFKGLNTEAFF
CDR3 DNA: TGTGCCAGCAGTTTTAAGGGGTTGAACACTGAAGCTTTCTTT

J gene: TRBJ2-1
D gene: TRBD2
V gene: TRBV9
clone size: -
CDR3 protein: CASSVGLAGGDNEQFF
CDR3 DNA: TGTGCCAGCAGCGTAGGCCTAGCGGGAGGGGACAATGAGCAGTTCTTC

J gene: TRBJ2-1
D gene: TRBD2
V gene: TRBV4-3
clone size: -
CDR3 protein: CASSQDTGGPGNEQFF
CDR3 DNA: TGCGCCAGCAGCCAAGATACGGGAGGGCCTGGGAATGAGCAGTTCTTC

J gene: TRBJ1-2
D gene: TRBD1
V gene: TRBV6-1
clone size: -
CDR3 protein: CASSDGTGHGYTF
CDR3 DNA: TGTGCCAGCAGTGATGGGACAGGCCATGGCTACACCTTC

J gene: TRBJ2-2
D gene: -
V gene: TRBV9
clone size: -
CDR3 protein: CASSVDGGLSNTGELFF
CDR3 DNA: TGTGCCAGCAGCGTAGATGGGGGACTTTCGAACACCGGGGAGCTGTTTTTT

J gene: TRBJ2-4
D gene: -
V gene: TRBV6-6
clone size: -
CDR3 protein: CASSPPLALAKNIQYF
CDR3 DNA: TGTGCCAGCAGTCCCCCCCTAGCGCTAGCCAAAAACATTCAGTACTTC

J gene: TRBJ2-6
D gene: TRBD1
V gene: TRBV30
clone size: -
CDR3 protein: CAWSPGGGYSGANVLTF
CDR3 DNA: TGTGCCTGGAGTCCAGGGGGCGGTTACTCTGGGGCCAACGTCCTGACTTTC

J gene: TRBJ2-1
D gene: TRBD2
V gene: TRBV4-3
clone size: once
CDR3 protein: CASSRQRDSYNEQFF
CDR3 DNA: TGCGCCAGCAGCCGCCAGCGGGATTCCTACAATGAGCAGTTCTTC

J gene: TRBJ1-4
D gene: -
V gene: TRBV28
clone size: -
CDR3 protein: CASSLWTRDEKLFF
CDR3 DNA: TGTGCCAGCAGTTTATGGACTCGAGATGAAAAACTGTTTTTT

J gene: TRBJ2-5
D gene: TRBD2
V gene: TRBV27
clone size: -
CDR3 protein: CASSSLGTSGRTIQETQYF
CDR3 DNA: TGTGCCAGCAGTTCCCTCGGGACTAGCGGGAGGACAATACAAGAGACCCAGTACTTC

J gene: TRBJ1-4
D gene: TRBD1
V gene: TRBV28
clone size: -
CDR3 protein: CASSLYRTGGEKLFF
CDR3 DNA: TGTGCCAGCAGTTTATACAGGACAGGGGGTGAAAAACTGTTTTTT

J gene: TRBJ1-1
D gene: -
V gene: TRBV6-5
clone size: -
CDR3 protein: CASSYPQGTEAFF
CDR3 DNA: TGTGCCAGCAGTTACCCCCAGGGTACTGAAGCTTTCTTT

J gene: TRBJ1-1
D gene: -
V gene: TRBV6-1
clone size: few
CDR3 protein: CASSDQRANTEAFF
CDR3 DNA: TGTGCCAGCAGTGACCAGAGGGCGAACACTGAAGCTTTCTTT

J gene: TRBJ2-1
D gene: TRBD2
V gene: TRBV5-1
clone size: -
CDR3 protein: CASSLAGTGLGGGINEQFF
CDR3 DNA: TGCGCCAGCAGCTTGGCCGGGACGGGTCTCGGGGGGGGTATCAATGAGCAGTTCTTC

J gene: TRBJ2-1
D gene: -
V gene: TRBV7-9
clone size: -
CDR3 protein: CASSLLTGVEYNEQFF
CDR3 DNA: TGTGCCAGCAGCTTACTTACGGGAGTGGAATACAATGAGCAGTTCTTC

J gene: TRBJ2-5
D gene: -
V gene: TRBV7-2
clone size: -
CDR3 protein: CASSKLQETQYF
CDR3 DNA: TGTGCCAGCAGCAAACTCCAAGAGACCCAGTACTTC

J gene: TRBJ2-6
D gene: TRBD1
V gene: TRBV30
clone size: -
CDR3 protein: CAWSGVGTGLVSGANVLTF
CDR3 DNA: TGTGCCTGGAGTGGGGTGGGGACAGGGCTAGTCTCTGGGGCCAACGTCCTGACTTTC

J gene: TRBJ1-3
D gene: -
V gene: TRBV29-1
clone size: once
CDR3 protein: CSAGRRQNSGNTIYF
CDR3 DNA: TGCAGCGCTGGGAGGCGGCAGAACTCTGGAAACACCATATATTTT

J gene: TRBJ2-5
D gene: -
V gene: TRBV7-9
clone size: -
CDR3 protein: CASSLVVQETQYF
CDR3 DNA: TGTGCCAGCAGCTTAGTAGTCCAAGAGACCCAGTACTTC

J gene: TRBJ1-3
D gene: -
V gene: TRBV7-2
clone size: -
CDR3 protein: CASSLVGVGENTIYF
CDR3 DNA: TGTGCCAGCAGCTTAGTAGGGGTTGGAGAAAACACCATATATTTT

J gene: TRBJ2-1
D gene: TRBD2
V gene: TRBV10-1
clone size: -
CDR3 protein: CASSLGLAGGGEQFF
CDR3 DNA: TGCGCCAGCAGCCTTGGACTAGCGGGAGGGGGTGAGCAGTTCTTC

J gene: TRBJ2-6
D gene: TRBD1
V gene: TRBV5-4
clone size: -
CDR3 protein: CASSLGDRGPSGANVLTF
CDR3 DNA: TGTGCCAGCAGCTTGGGGGACAGGGGGCCCTCTGGGGCCAACGTCCTGACTTTC

J gene: TRBJ1-5
D gene: -
V gene: TRBV10-2
clone size: few
CDR3 protein: CASSGTGHNQPQHF
CDR3 DNA: TGCGCCAGCAGTGGAACAGGGCACAATCAGCCCCAGCATTTT

J gene: TRBJ2-5
D gene: TRBD2
V gene: TRBV19
clone size: -
CDR3 protein: CASSTPRATSVKETQYF
CDR3 DNA: TGTGCCAGTAGTACCCCAAGAGCGACTAGCGTTAAAGAGACCCAGTACTTC

J gene: TRBJ2-7
D gene: TRBD2
V gene: TRBV6-5
clone size: -
CDR3 protein: CASSYASGSSYEQYF
CDR3 DNA: TGTGCCAGCAGTTACGCTAGCGGTAGCTCCTACGAGCAGTACTTC

J gene: TRBJ1-3
D gene: -
V gene: TRBV9
clone size: -
CDR3 protein: CASSPQAATGNTIYF
CDR3 DNA: TGTGCCAGCAGCCCTCAAGCGGCAACTGGAAACACCATATATTTT

J gene: TRBJ1-3
D gene: -
V gene: TRBV7-3
clone size: few
CDR3 protein: CASSSLITAGNTIYF
CDR3 DNA: TGTGCCAGCAGCTCTCTTATAACGGCTGGAAACACCATATATTTT

J gene: TRBJ1-3
D gene: -
V gene: TRBV6-5
clone size: -
CDR3 protein: CASSSWTASGNTIYF
CDR3 DNA: TGTGCCAGCAGTTCATGGACAGCCTCTGGAAACACCATATATTTT

J gene: TRBJ2-1
D gene: -
V gene: TRBV2
clone size: once
CDR3 protein: CASSEYHEQFF
CDR3 DNA: TGTGCCAGCAGTGAATATCATGAGCAGTTCTTC

J gene: TRBJ2-1
D gene: -
V gene: TRBV7-2
clone size: -
CDR3 protein: CASSLVGGISEQFF
CDR3 DNA: TGTGCCAGCAGCTTAGTTGGGGGGATAAGTGAGCAGTTCTTC

J gene: TRBJ2-2
D gene: TRBD2
V gene: TRBV9
clone size: -
CDR3 protein: CASSVGLAENTGELFF
CDR3 DNA: TGTGCCAGCAGCGTAGGACTAGCGGAGAACACCGGGGAGCTGTTTTTT

J gene: TRBJ2-7
D gene: -
V gene: TRBV2
clone size: -
CDR3 protein: CASSAGPGFEQYF
CDR3 DNA: TGTGCCAGCAGTGCCGGACCGGGGTTCGAGCAGTACTTC

J gene: TRBJ2-2
D gene: TRBD1
V gene: TRBV4-2
clone size: -
CDR3 protein: CASSQIGTAERLFF
CDR3 DNA: TGTGCCAGCAGCCAGATCGGGACAGCGGAAAGGCTGTTTTTT

J gene: TRBJ1-5
D gene: TRBD1
V gene: TRBV7-8
clone size: -
CDR3 protein: CASSLRDSPLQPQHF
CDR3 DNA: TGTGCCAGCAGCTTGAGGGACAGCCCTCTTCAGCCCCAGCATTTT

J gene: TRBJ2-1
D gene: TRBD2
V gene: TRBV7-3
clone size: -
CDR3 protein: CASSLGRGGRGNNEQFF
CDR3 DNA: TGTGCCAGCAGCTTAGGACGCGGCGGGAGGGGAAACAATGAGCAGTTCTTC

J gene: TRBJ2-7
D gene: TRBD2
V gene: TRBV18
clone size: -
CDR3 protein: CASSPREGITIYEQYF
CDR3 DNA: TGTGCCAGCTCACCGAGGGAGGGAATAACTATCTACGAGCAGTACTTC

J gene: TRBJ1-5
D gene: TRBD1
V gene: TRBV30
clone size: few
CDR3 protein: CAGGQGPNQPQHF
CDR3 DNA: TGTGCCGGCGGACAGGGCCCCAATCAGCCCCAGCATTTT

J gene: TRBJ1-1
D gene: -
V gene: TRBV6-5
clone size: few
CDR3 protein: CASSYGGGRYTEAFF
CDR3 DNA: TGTGCCAGCAGTTACGGGGGGGGCCGATACACTGAAGCTTTCTTT

J gene: TRBJ2-7
D gene: -
V gene: TRBV6-1
clone size: -
CDR3 protein: CASSDEGSYEQYF
CDR3 DNA: TGTGCCAGCAGTGACGAGGGCTCCTACGAGCAGTACTTC

J gene: TRBJ2-7
D gene: TRBD2
V gene: TRBV7-6
clone size: few
CDR3 protein: CASSSGLAGYEQYF
CDR3 DNA: TGTGCCAGCAGCTCGGGACTAGCGGGCTACGAGCAGTACTTC

J gene: TRBJ2-1
D gene: TRBD2
V gene: TRBV7-9
clone size: -
CDR3 protein: CASVGLADYNEQFF
CDR3 DNA: TGTGCCAGCGTGGGACTAGCGGATTACAATGAGCAGTTCTTC

J gene: TRBJ1-5
D gene: TRBD1
V gene: TRBV15
clone size: -
CDR3 protein: CATSREQGDNQPQHF
CDR3 DNA: TGTGCCACCAGCAGGGAACAGGGGGACAATCAGCCCCAGCATTTT

J gene: TRBJ2-7
D gene: -
V gene: TRBV4-1
clone size: few
CDR3 protein: CASSPRVYEQYF
CDR3 DNA: TGCGCCAGCAGCCCCAGGGTCTACGAGCAGTACTTC

J gene: TRBJ2-6
D gene: TRBD1
V gene: TRBV14
clone size: -
CDR3 protein: CASSVGTGTGANVLTF
CDR3 DNA: TGTGCCAGCAGCGTCGGGACAGGAACTGGGGCCAACGTCCTGACTTTC

J gene: TRBJ2-2
D gene: TRBD2
V gene: TRBV29-1
clone size: -
CDR3 protein: CSVEAGLVPGELFF
CDR3 DNA: TGCAGCGTTGAAGCGGGACTAGTGCCCGGGGAGCTGTTTTTT